The next 21 T cell receptor beta chains were all read from a single sample in a study of shared clonotypes between healthy human individuals. CD8 cells regarded as naive lacked CD45RO, were positively chosen for CCR7, and omitted terminally differentiated effector memory CD45RA+ cells. Assay used: immunoSEQ multiplex PCR; TCRdb lists only in-frame clones, some missing. This table has more than 550,000 clones, about 90% appearing once. What was sequenced was naive CD8+ T cells sorted from blood. The receptors shown here come from a man aged 25 to 45 in good health.

V is TRBV28 and J is TRBJ2-1; D may be TRBD1 or TRBD2 (5 bases each). Germline CDR1 reads MDHEN; CDR2 reads SYDVKM. This CDR3 is built from 17 residues. The ends were cut back, 5 bases at V and 3 bases at J, with 20 bases in the middle. CDR3 sequence: CASSPARDPERYNEQFF. CDR3 bases: TGTGCCAGCAGTCCCGCCCGGGACCCCGAACGCTACAATGAGCAGTTCTTC.

The V gene is TRBV6-5, the J gene TRBJ1-2, with D possibly TRBD1 on 5 matching bases. Deletions cut 5 bases from V and 5 bases from J, with 18 bases between. The CDR3 runs 15 residues. Per germline, CDR1 MNHEY and CDR2 SVGAGI. CDR3 protein: CASSHGTDGSYGYTF. The CDR3 DNA sequence: TGTGCCAGCAGTCACGGGACTGACGGTAGTTATGGCTACACCTTC.

The CDR3 region has the DNA TGCGCCAGCAGTGAGGTTCTAGCGGGAGGGGGAGATACGCAGTATTTT. Translated: CASSEVLAGGGDTQYF. The V and J genes are TRBV10-2 and TRBJ2-3; 12 bases fit TRBD2. CDR1 is WSHSY and CDR2 is SAAADI in the germline V gene. The CDR3 totals 16 residues. After removal of 2 bases from V and 5 bases from J, the junction contained 5 bases not matched to a gene.

The V gene is TRBV6-1, the J gene TRBJ2-1, with TRBD2 matching 10 bases. Germline CDR1 and CDR2: MNHNS and SASEGT. The trim removed 1 base at V and 4 bases at J, leaving 7 bases unmatched. This CDR3 is 17 amino acids long. The DNA for the CDR3 is TGTGCCAGCAGTGAAGGAGTTAGCGGGGGGTCTTACAATGAGCAGTTCTTC. Its protein is CASSEGVSGGSYNEQFF.

The J gene is TRBJ2-3, the V gene TRBV5-6; TRBD1 matches 8 bases. V shed 3 bases, J shed 0 bases, and the junction held 6 bases outside the gene matches. CDR1 and CDR2 from the germline V gene are SGHDT and YYEEEE. The CDR3 is made up of 16 amino acids. CDR3 sequence reads: CASSCWDRTSTDTQYF. The CDR3 region has the DNA TGTGCCAGCAGCTGCTGGGACAGGACTAGCACAGATACGCAGTATTTT.

The V gene is TRBV4-3, the J gene TRBJ2-1, with TRBD2 as a possible D gene (6 bases). V shed 1 base and J shed 0 bases, with 10 bases lying between them. From germline, CDR1 is LGHNA and CDR2 YSLEER. CDR3 length equals 16 residues. The CDR3 DNA follows: TGCGCCAGCAGCCAAGGGGGGAGGAGCTCCTACAATGAGCAGTTCTTC. This encodes CASSQGGRSSYNEQFF.

The chain joins TRBV27 to TRBJ2-1; 7 nucleotides match TRBD2. The CDR3 sequence is 15 residues long. Germline V gene data show CDR1 as MNHEY and CDR2 as SMNVEV (reference sequence). With V trimmed by 6 bases and J by 4 bases, 9 bases remained unmatched. This chain's CDR3 is CASSARAGPYNEQFF. CDR3 DNA: TGTGCCAGCAGCGCCAGAGCGGGGCCTTACAATGAGCAGTTCTTC.

The gene calls are TRBV5-5 and TRBJ1-2; TRBD1 matches at 7 bases. Germline lookup yields CDR1 SGHKS and CDR2 YYEKEE (reference sequence). The junction had 9 bases not matched to a gene; V was cut back by 4 bases and J by 6 bases. The CDR3 loop spans 14 amino acids. CDR3 DNA sequence: TGTGCCAGCAGCGATGGGACAGTGGATCATGGCTACACCTTC. Translation: CASSDGTVDHGYTF.

The V call is TRBV7-7, the J call TRBJ2-7; D is uncertain. The CDR3 sequence is 15 residues long. With 1 base removed from V and 2 bases from J, the gap between germline ends came to 12 bases. Germline V gives CDR1 SSHAT, CDR2 FNYEAQ (reference sequence). The CDR3 region has the DNA TGTGCCAGCAGCTTAGACCTAGGCCCGACCTACGAGCAGTACTTC. It encodes CASSLDLGPTYEQYF. Full variable domain (outside the CDR3, taken from reference TRBV7-7 and TRBJ2-7): GAGVSQSPRYKVTKRGQDVTLRCDPISSHATLYWYQQALGQGPEFLTYFNYEAQPDKSGLPSDRFSAERPEGSISTLTIQRTEQRDSAMYRCASSLDLGPTYEQYFGPGTRLTVT.

V gene TRBV15 combines with J gene TRBJ2-1; D ambiguous. The CDR3 extends over 18 amino acids. Germline CDR1 and CDR2: LNHNV and YYDKDF (reference sequence). Trimming took off 0 bases at V and 0 bases at J, with 15 bases between the two ends. Here the CDR3 reads CATSRDLFSASSYNEQFF. For the CDR3, the DNA is TGTGCCACCAGCAGAGATCTTTTTTCGGCCAGCTCCTACAATGAGCAGTTCTTC.

This sequence joins TRBV27 and TRBJ2-3, with a possible D match to TRBD2 (5 bases). CDR1 and CDR2 (germline): MNHEY, SMNVEV (reference sequence). Trimming shortened V by 9 bases and J by 5 bases, and 9 bases separated the two germline ends. The CDR3 is 11 amino acids. The CDR3 region is CASQRRDTQYF. Here the CDR3 DNA reads TGTGCCAGTCAGCGGAGAGATACGCAGTATTTT.

V gene TRBV27 combines with J gene TRBJ2-3, with D perhaps matching TRBD2 (6 bases). Germline assignment: CDR1 MNHEY and CDR2 SMNVEV (reference sequence). This CDR3 comprises 16 residues. Trimming left V 0 bases short and J 4 bases short, with 14 bases between. The DNA of the CDR3 is TGTGCCAGCAGTTTATCCTTCGGGAGAGGGTCAGATACGCAGTATTTT. Amino acid sequence: CASSLSFGRGSDTQYF.

CDR3 DNA: TGTGCCAGCAGTCTAACACAGGGGGCTAACACTGAAGCTTTCTTT. This encodes CASSLTQGANTEAFF. V gene TRBV27 combines with J gene TRBJ1-1; 9 nucleotides match TRBD1. The V gene end was trimmed by 5 bases and the J gene end by 2 bases; junction bases not matched to a gene: 6. The CDR3 totals 15 residues. Germline CDR1 MNHEY, CDR2 SMNVEV (reference sequence).

The chain employs TRBV5-5 and TRBJ2-2; D might be TRBD2 (5 bases). The germline V and J ends were trimmed by 0 bases and 5 bases, with 8 bases remaining between them. There are 14 residues in the CDR3. The germline V gene has CDR1 SGHKS and CDR2 YYEKEE (reference sequence). CDR3 residues: CASSLVRVTGELFF. The CDR3 DNA is TGTGCCAGCAGCTTGGTGAGGGTAACCGGGGAGCTGTTTTTT. Full variable domain (missing parts from reference TRBV5-5 and TRBJ2-2): DAGVTQSPTHLIKTRGQQVTLRCSPISGHKSVSWYQQVLGQGPQFIFQYYEKEERGRGNFPDRFSARQFPNYSSELNVNALLLGDSALYLCASSLVRVTGELFFGEGSRLTVL.

The CDR3 DNA follows: TGTGCCAGCAGTGCCGACAGGGGAAGGTCCTACGAGCAGTACTTC. Residues: CASSADRGRSYEQYF. The J gene is TRBJ2-7, the V gene TRBV25-1; 8 nucleotides line up with TRBD1. The V and J ends lost 4 bases and 1 base, in that order; junction bases with no gene match: 6. This CDR3 region has 15 residues. Germline V gene sequence: CDR1 MGHDK, CDR2 SYGVNS.

CDR3 sequence: CASSLVLFDNEQFF. For the CDR3, the DNA is TGTGCCAGCAGCTTAGTTCTATTCGACAATGAGCAGTTCTTC. V usage is TRBV7-9 and J usage is TRBJ2-1; D remains unclear. The CDR3 totals 14 residues. Germline values: CDR1 SEHNR, CDR2 FQNEAQ (reference sequence). V lost 1 base and J lost 5, with 9 bases in between.

The CDR3 nucleotides are TGTGCCAGCACCACCCTAGGGGATTACGAGCAGTACTTC. This gives the protein CASTTLGDYEQYF. The rearrangement uses TRBV7-9 and TRBJ2-7; a possible D gene is TRBD1 (5 bases). The CDR3 extends over 13 amino acids. Germline CDR1 and CDR2: SEHNR and FQNEAQ (reference sequence). V was shortened by 7 bases and J by 4 bases, with 14 bases between the two germline ends.

This chain connects TRBV19 to TRBJ2-1; 10 positions agree with TRBD2. This CDR3 is 18 amino acids long. Germline V lookup: CDR1 LNHDA, CDR2 SQIVND (reference sequence). The junction had 12 bases not matched to a gene; V was cut back by 3 bases and J by 4 bases. The DNA of the CDR3 is TGTGCCAGTAGTATTTTCCCTAGCGGGAGTACGGCATACAATGAGCAGTTCTTC. The encoded protein is CASSIFPSGSTAYNEQFF.

The chain links TRBV27 to TRBJ2-7; 14 positions match TRBD2. Per germline, CDR1 MNHEY and CDR2 SMNVEV (reference sequence). CDR3 length: 16 amino acids. V shed 5 bases, J shed 2 bases, and the junction held 5 bases outside the gene matches. The CDR3 nucleotides read TGTGCCAGCAGTAAGGGACTAGCGGGAGTAGCCTACGAGCAGTACTTC. This encodes CASSKGLAGVAYEQYF.

The rearrangement joins TRBV7-8 to TRBJ2-1, with 13 nucleotides matching TRBD2. The CDR3 sequence is 14 residues long. Germline V gene lookup returns CDR1 SGHVS and CDR2 FQNEAQ. Trimming cost V 6 bases and J 6 bases; bases outside gene matches: 2. The CDR3 reads CASSTSGRANEQFF. CDR3 bases: TGTGCCAGCAGTACTAGCGGGAGGGCCAATGAGCAGTTCTTC.

The rearrangement joins TRBV27 to TRBJ2-1, with D unclear. The V and J ends lost 5 bases and 0 bases respectively, with 14 bases between them. Germline V gives CDR1 MNHEY, CDR2 SMNVEV (reference sequence). CDR3 length: 16 amino acids. In DNA form, the CDR3 reads TGTGCCAGCAGTCCTAACCGCGTAAGCTCCTACAATGAGCAGTTCTTC. Its protein product is CASSPNRVSSYNEQFF.